Sequencing of this T cell receptor (beta chain) was carried out in a study of CD8+ T cells in alopecia areata. The overall study: Tofacitinib dosing lasted 6 to 18 months, which was then followed by 6 months off drug. Study findings and constraints: There were many expanded lesional clones persisting in scalp and blood during tofacitinib. Lesional scalp, especially alopecia totalis/universalis, showed higher clonality than normal scalp.

Described treatment: oral pan-JAK inhibitor, 5-10 mg twice daily. As part of sample collection, lesional scalp punch biopsies and peripheral blood were taken from alopecia areata patients. Investigators isolated RNA and reverse transcribed it into cDNA to act as the sequencing template. Measured with immunoSEQ multiplex PCR; TCRdb has only the in-frame clones, and not every one. The profile covers some 180,000 clones, with 50% to 65% appearing a single time and roughly a tenth taken by the ten largest. On this clone itself: Its matching antigen is unknown.

The specimen was CD8+ T cells sorted from blood, collected at week 24, from a patient treated with tofacitinib. This clonotype originated in a human donor with alopecia areata.

CDR3 sequence reads: CAWSHQSRTDTQYF. The DNA of the CDR3 is TGTGCCTGGAGTCACCAAAGTCGCACAGATACGCAGTATTTT. The V and J genes are TRBV30 and TRBJ2-3; D remains unclear. V was trimmed by 2 bases and J by 1 base, leaving 10 bases between them. This CDR3 spans 14 amino acids. Germline V gene sequence: CDR1 GTSNPN, CDR2 SVGIG (reference sequence).